This entry concerns a single T cell receptor beta chain. This entry comes from a study of T cells in Graves' hyperthyroidism and ophthalmopathy. With 4 bases removed from V and 5 bases from J, the gap between germline ends came to 19 bases. Germline lookup yields CDR1 SGHRS and CDR2 YFSETQ. This CDR3 is built from 16 residues. RNA transcripts provided the source from which TCR beta CDR3 regions were amplified. A set of HTBI primers served as the primers for a first-round RT-PCR of the TCR CDR3. From the multiplex PCR reads, TCRdb called clonotypes with MiXCR, one entry per CDR3 protein. The data show 550,000 to 800,000 distinct CDR3 sequences, around 17% seen once.

The receptor's source is a man aged 18 to 35 with Graves' hyperthyroidism. The rearrangement links TRBV5-1 to TRBJ2-1, with D possibly being TRBD2 (6 bases). The sequenced material came from blood. Here the CDR3 reads CASSRGGGIPDNEQFF. CDR3 in DNA: TGCGCCAGCAGCAGGGGAGGCGGGATACCCGACAATGAGCAGTTCTTC. The full variable domain, in which reference TRBV5-1 and TRBJ2-1 provide the parts outside the CDR3, is KAGVTQTPRYLIKTRGQQVTLSCSPISGHRSVSWYQQTPGQGLQFLFEYFSETQRNKGNFPGRFSGRQFSNSRSEMNVSTLELGDSALYLCASSRGGGIPDNEQFFGPGTRLTVL.